These 31 T cell receptor beta chains share one sample of origin, sequenced in a study of OX40 agonist ivuxolimab in advanced cancers. TCRdb's copy holds only in-frame clones and misses some; the assay was immunoSEQ multiplex PCR. The sample has 80,000 to 90,000 clones, roughly four fifths seen once. The input for sequencing was CD4+ or CD8+ T cells sorted from blood, taken in a trial of the OX40 agonist ivuxolimab. These receptor sequences come from an adult with an advanced solid tumor such as melanoma, head and neck, liver or kidney cancer.

V and J are TRBV4-2 and TRBJ2-5; either TRBD1 or TRBD2 may supply D (5 bases each). CDR3 length equals 15 residues. V gave up 0 bases and J gave up 5 bases, with 13 bases separating them. CDR1 is LGHNA, CDR2 YNFKEQ, per germline. The CDR3 loop is CASSQDRGVGETQYF. CDR3 bases: TGTGCCAGCAGCCAAGATAGAGGGGTCGGCGAGACCCAGTACTTC.

The chain couples TRBV7-2 to TRBJ1-2, with no clear D. Looked up from germline, CDR1 is SGHTA and CDR2 is FQGNSA. Trimming pared 5 bases from V and 2 bases from J, leaving 15 bases between. This CDR3 is 15 amino acids long. The CDR3 loop is CASSPPAGTNYGYTF. CDR3 sequence (DNA): TGTGCCAGCAGCCCTCCGGCGGGAACGAACTATGGCTACACCTTC.

The V call is TRBV19, the J call TRBJ2-2; 9 bases align to TRBD1. The CDR3 length is 16 residues. The germline gives CDR1 LNHDA, CDR2 SQIVND (reference sequence). V lost 5 bases, J lost 1 base, and 5 bases stayed unmatched. The CDR3 DNA reads TGTGCCAGTAGTCCAGCGGGACAGGGGAACACCGGGGAGCTGTTTTTT. This codes for CASSPAGQGNTGELFF.

This clone was seen just once. The chain couples TRBV6-6 to TRBJ1-5, with a possible D match to TRBD1 (5 bases). Trimming took 6 bases from V and 3 from J, leaving 15 bases between them. CDR3 size: 15 residues. Germline CDR1 MNHNY, CDR2 SVGAGI (reference sequence). DNA of the CDR3: TGTGCCAGCAGGACCGGGACGTGGAACAATCAGCCCCAGCATTTT. Its translation is CASRTGTWNNQPQHF.

The chain links TRBV11-2 to TRBJ2-3, with 7 bases aligning to TRBD1. Germline CDR1 and CDR2: SGHAT and FQNNGV. V shed 0 bases and J 3 bases; nucleotides not matched to a gene: 15. The CDR3 contains 19 residues. The CDR3 nucleotides read TGTGCCAGCAGCTTAGATAGGGGGCTCCCCCAATCAGGAACAGATACGCAGTATTTT. Amino acids: CASSLDRGLPQSGTDTQYF. Full variable domain (remainder filled in from reference TRBV11-2 and TRBJ2-3): EAGVAQSPRYKIIEKRQSVAFWCNPISGHATLYWYQQILGQGPKLLIQFQNNGVVDDSQLPKDRFSAERLKGVDSTLKIQPAKLEDSAVYLCASSLDRGLPQSGTDTQYFGPGTRLTVL.

The chain couples TRBV27 to TRBJ2-7, with 9 bases lining up with TRBD1. Germline assignment: CDR1 MNHEY and CDR2 SMNVEV (reference sequence). This CDR3 is 16 amino acids long. V gave up 2 bases and J gave up 6 bases; unmatched junction bases: 11. The CDR3 region is CASSLTTGTGRGEQYF. For the CDR3, the DNA is TGTGCCAGCAGTTTAACGACCGGGACAGGGAGGGGCGAGCAGTACTTC.

In this sample, this clone turned up once. DNA of the CDR3: TGTGCCAGTAGTATTAATATGGACAGTTACTATGGCTACACCTTC. It codes for CASSINMDSYYGYTF. The J gene is TRBJ1-2, the V gene TRBV19; maybe TRBD1 (6 bases). The V gene's germline CDR1 is LNHDA and CDR2 SQIVND (reference sequence). The CDR3 has 15 amino acids. Trimming took off 3 bases at V and 3 bases at J, with 14 bases between the two ends.

V gene TRBV6-1 combines with J gene TRBJ2-3, with 8 bases identical to TRBD2. The trim removed 8 bases at V and 5 bases at J, leaving 9 bases unmatched. Germline loops: CDR1 MNHNS, CDR2 SASEGT. The CDR3 covers 14 residues. CDR3 residues: CASRGLGYGDTQYF. The CDR3 DNA sequence: TGTGCCAGCCGGGGACTAGGGTACGGAGATACGCAGTATTTT.

The chain is built from TRBV27 and TRBJ2-3; either TRBD1 or TRBD2 may supply D (5 bases each). Germline CDR1 and CDR2: MNHEY and SMNVEV (reference sequence). Trimming stripped 4 bases from V and 5 bases from J, with 10 bases between. The CDR3 is 13 residues long. CDR3 nucleotides: TGTGCCAGCAGTTGGGGGACGGGAGATACGCAGTATTTT. Amino acid sequence: CASSWGTGDTQYF.

The CDR3 DNA reads TGCAGTGCTAGACCCAGAGAAAAACTGTTTTTT. Its translation is CSARPREKLFF. The chain has TRBV20-1 and TRBJ1-4; D is undetermined. Germline lookup yields CDR1 DFQATT and CDR2 SNEGSKA (reference sequence). V lost 2 bases and J 8 bases, leaving 6 bases between the germline ends. This CDR3 contains 11 residues.

V and J are TRBV28 and TRBJ1-2, with 8 bases matching TRBD1. The V and J ends lost 5 bases and 4 bases, in that order; junction bases with no gene match: 9. Germline-derived CDR1 and CDR2 are MDHEN and SYDVKM. The CDR3 runs to 15 residues. CDR3 sequence: CASSLPTGTGYGYTF. CDR3 nucleotides: TGTGCCAGCAGTCTCCCCACCGGGACAGGCTATGGCTACACCTTC.

The chain combines TRBV10-3 with TRBJ2-2, with D perhaps TRBD1 or TRBD2 (5 bases each). CDR1 is ENHRY and CDR2 is SYGVKD in the germline V gene. The germline V and J ends were trimmed by 7 bases and 2 bases, with 11 bases remaining between them. The CDR3 is 14 residues long. The CDR3 spells CAINRDANTGELFF. In nucleotides, the CDR3 is TGTGCCATCAACCGGGACGCTAACACCGGGGAGCTGTTTTTT.

The rearrangement uses TRBV7-2 and TRBJ2-4; TRBD2 agrees at 7 bases. CDR1 SGHTA and CDR2 FQGNSA come from the germline V gene. V dropped 1 base and J dropped 11; count of bases not matched to a gene: 2. The CDR3 consists of 12 residues. The CDR3 loop is CASSLEAGFQYF. The CDR3 region has the DNA TGTGCCAGCAGCTTAGAAGCGGGATTTCAGTACTTC.

The V call is TRBV4-1, the J call TRBJ1-2; TRBD1 matches at 7 bases. Germline CDR1 is MGHRA and CDR2 is YSYEKL. This CDR3 contains 16 residues. After removal of 0 bases from V and 3 bases from J, the junction contained 7 bases not matched to a gene. CDR3 coding DNA: TGCGCCAGCAGCCAAGAAGGGACAGAATTTTACTATGGCTACACCTTC. The encoded protein is CASSQEGTEFYYGYTF.

The chain uses TRBV10-3 and TRBJ1-2, with D possibly matching TRBD1 (6 bases). This CDR3 contains 14 residues. Germline V CDR1 and CDR2: ENHRY, SYGVKD. Trimming shortened V by 3 bases and J by 3 bases, and 11 bases separated the two germline ends. The CDR3 nucleotides are TGTGCCATCAGTGACTACAGGGATGACTATGGCTACACCTTC. It translates to CAISDYRDDYGYTF.

The chain joins TRBV25-1 to TRBJ2-1; TRBD1 matches at 7 bases. The CDR3 covers 14 residues. Germline CDR1 is MGHDK and CDR2 is SYGVNS. V dropped 5 bases and J dropped 9; count of bases not matched to a gene: 10. For the CDR3, the DNA is TGTGCCAGCAGTCTACCCCAGACAGGGTCTGAGCAGTTCTTC. Translated, it gives CASSLPQTGSEQFF. The variable domain in full, with the rest retrieved from reference TRBV25-1 and TRBJ2-1, is EADIYQTPRYLVIGTGKKITLECSQTMGHDKMYWYQQDPGMELHLIHYSYGVNSTEKGDLSSESTVSRIRTEHFPLTLESARPSHTSQYLCASSLPQTGSEQFFGPGTRLTVL.

The chain has TRBV5-1 and TRBJ1-6, with D unresolved. Germline loops: CDR1 SGHRS, CDR2 YFSETQ. The CDR3 is 12 residues long. V shed 4 bases and J shed 11 bases, with 10 bases lying between them. DNA for the CDR3: TGCGCCAGCAGCCCGGCGGGTGCACCCCTCCACTTT. This sequence encodes CASSPAGAPLHF.

This chain uses TRBV5-4 with TRBJ1-1; 9 nucleotides match TRBD1. V was pared by 0 bases and J by 5 bases, with 5 bases of the junction left unmatched. Germline CDR1 and CDR2: SGHNT and YYREEE (reference sequence). This CDR3 contains 15 residues. The CDR3: CASSLGGQGGTEAFF. For the CDR3, the DNA is TGTGCCAGCAGCTTGGGGGGACAGGGTGGGACTGAAGCTTTCTTT.

The count of this clone is one. The chain employs TRBV29-1 and TRBJ1-1, with a tentative D call TRBD1 (5 bases). The CDR3 sequence is 13 residues long. Trimming took 7 bases from V and 2 from J, leaving 14 bases between them. The V gene's germline CDR1 is SQVTM and CDR2 ANQGSEA. The CDR3 DNA sequence: TGCAGCGCTGCCCGGGGGGATAACACTGAAGCTTTCTTT. Translated: CSAARGDNTEAFF.

The V call is TRBV6-1, the J call TRBJ1-6, with D hard to call. Per the germline V gene, CDR1 is MNHNS and CDR2 is SASEGT. CDR3 size: 16 residues. Trimming cost V 1 base and J 8 bases, with 15 bases left between them. The chain's CDR3 is CASSEVGRTRDSPLHF. CDR3 nucleotides: TGTGCCAGCAGTGAAGTGGGGAGGACGAGGGATTCACCCCTCCACTTT.

Only a few counts were recorded for this clone. The chain links TRBV5-4 to TRBJ1-2; tentative D call: TRBD1 (5 bases). The ends were cut back, 1 base at V and 4 bases at J, with 14 bases in the middle. Germline values: CDR1 SGHNT, CDR2 YYREEE (reference sequence). The CDR3 length is 15 residues. The CDR3 nucleotides are TGTGCCAGCAGCTTGCTGAGGGGCGGGGGCTATGGCTACACCTTC. Protein sequence: CASSLLRGGGYGYTF. Complete variable domain (other parts from reference TRBV5-4 and TRBJ1-2): ETGVTQSPTHLIKTRGQQVTLRCSSQSGHNTVSWYQQALGQGPQFIFQYYREEENGRGNFPPRFSGLQFPNYSSELNVNALELDDSALYLCASSLLRGGGYGYTFGSGTRLTVV.

This clone was observed a few times. V is TRBV29-1 and J is TRBJ2-1; 9 bases are shared with TRBD1. The germline gives CDR1 SQVTM, CDR2 ANQGSEA. The CDR3 length is 14 residues. V lost 7 bases and J lost 7; bases outside the gene matches: 11. Written as DNA, the CDR3 is TGCAGCGCCCTGGAAGGACAGGGGAGGAATGAGCAGTTCTTC. Its translation: CSALEGQGRNEQFF.

The gene calls are TRBV7-9 and TRBJ1-2; D is unresolved. V gave up 0 bases and J gave up 8 bases, with 16 bases separating them. CDR3 length equals 15 residues. The germline gives CDR1 SEHNR, CDR2 FQNEAQ (reference sequence). The CDR3 DNA sequence: TGTGCCAGCAGCTTAGCGTCCGGAGCCTTAGGAGGCTACACCTTC. Translation: CASSLASGALGGYTF. The full variable domain, in which reference TRBV7-9 and TRBJ1-2 provide the parts outside the CDR3, is DTGVSQNPRHKITKRGQNVTFRCDPISEHNRLYWYRQTLGQGPEFLTYFQNEAQLEKSRLLSDRFSAERPKGSFSTLEIQRTEQGDSAMYLCASSLASGALGGYTFGSGTRLTVV.

The chain links TRBV7-2 to TRBJ2-5, with D possibly being TRBD1 (6 bases). The CDR3 spans 13 residues. CDR1 is SGHTA, CDR2 FQGNSA, per germline. The V gene lost 5 bases and the J gene lost 2 bases, with 9 bases spanning the gap. This CDR3 reads CASSRGWQETQYF. CDR3 DNA: TGTGCCAGCAGCAGGGGGTGGCAAGAGACCCAGTACTTC.

This clone was seen a single time. The chain links TRBV19 to TRBJ1-2; no clear D. V lost 6 bases, J lost 4 bases, and 12 bases lay in between. Germline V lookup: CDR1 LNHDA, CDR2 SQIVND (reference sequence). The CDR3 runs 13 residues. The CDR3 DNA follows: TGTGCCAGTAGGATGGAGGGTGGCTATGGCTACACCTTC. Translating gives CASRMEGGYGYTF. The full variable domain, in which reference TRBV19 and TRBJ1-2 provide the parts outside the CDR3, is DGGITQSPKYLFRKEGQNVTLSCEQNLNHDAMYWYRQDPGQGLRLIYYSQIVNDFQKGDIAEGYSVSREKKESFPLTVTSAQKNPTAFYLCASRMEGGYGYTFGSGTRLTVV.

In its sample, this clone was seen a few times. The J gene is TRBJ2-7, the V gene TRBV11-2; no clear D. The CDR3 runs to 16 residues. The ends were cut back, 1 base at V and 5 bases at J, with 18 bases in the middle. Germline-derived CDR1 and CDR2 are SGHAT and FQNNGV. In DNA form, the CDR3 reads TGTGCCAGCAGCTTAGTCGGTAGAAAGGGAACCCACGAGCAGTACTTC. Translation gives CASSLVGRKGTHEQYF.

V and J are TRBV7-8 and TRBJ1-4, with TRBD1 matching over 10 bases. V lost 2 bases and J lost 6; bases outside the gene matches: 6. CDR1 is SGHVS and CDR2 is FQNEAQ in the germline V gene. CDR3 size: 16 residues. In nucleotides, the CDR3 is TGTGCCAGCAGCTTACACCGACAGGGGGCGGATGAAAAACTGTTTTTT. This codes for CASSLHRQGADEKLFF.

V gene TRBV5-4 combines with J gene TRBJ2-1, with TRBD2 matching 11 bases. The ends lost 1 base at V and 6 bases at J; junction bases unmatched: 9. Germline V gene data show CDR1 as SGHNT and CDR2 as YYREEE (reference sequence). The CDR3 runs to 17 residues. CDR3 DNA sequence: TGTGCCAGCAGCTTGTGGCCTAGCGGGGGGACGGGCAATGAGCAGTTCTTC. This sequence encodes CASSLWPSGGTGNEQFF. Full variable domain (rest looked up from reference TRBV5-4 and TRBJ2-1): ETGVTQSPTHLIKTRGQQVTLRCSSQSGHNTVSWYQQALGQGPQFIFQYYREEENGRGNFPPRFSGLQFPNYSSELNVNALELDDSALYLCASSLWPSGGTGNEQFFGPGTRLTVL.

The CDR3 coding sequence is TGTGCCAGCAGCTTTGGAGGACAGTCTAATGAAAAACTGTTTTTT. Protein: CASSFGGQSNEKLFF. The chain has TRBV5-5 and TRBJ1-4; tentatively, D is TRBD1 (6 bases). The CDR3 has 15 residues. V was shortened by 2 bases and J by 3 bases, with 11 bases between the two germline ends. Germline assignment: CDR1 SGHKS and CDR2 YYEKEE (reference sequence).

This clone showed up just once. The chain couples TRBV6-1 to TRBJ1-2; D is undetermined. CDR3 length: 13 amino acids. The germline gives CDR1 MNHNS, CDR2 SASEGT. Trimming shortened V by 5 bases and J by 3 bases, and 10 bases separated the two germline ends. The CDR3 DNA sequence: TGTGCCAGCAGTCCTGGGCAGGACTATGGCTACACCTTC. Amino acids: CASSPGQDYGYTF.

The CDR3 DNA follows: TGCGCCAGCAGCCAAGGACAGTCTTACTCTGGGGCCAACGTCCTGACTTTC. This translates into CASSQGQSYSGANVLTF. V and J are TRBV4-1 and TRBJ2-6, with D perhaps matching TRBD1 (5 bases). V shed 1 base and J shed 0 bases, with 10 bases lying between them. CDR3 size: 17 residues. Germline CDR1 reads MGHRA; CDR2 reads YSYEKL.